This T cell receptor beta chain was observed in a study of blood T cell repertoires in COVID-19. Study-wide context: Whether acute or convalescent, the COVID-19 samples came from the United States, Italy and Spain. T cells, B-cell-depleted T cells, or PBMCs provided the cDNA or gDNA that served as material.

This clone has a handful of counts. Trimming took 6 bases from V and 2 from J; bases not matched to a gene: 12. The CDR3 covers 19 residues. Germline V lookup: CDR1 ENHRY, CDR2 SYGVKD. Authors' processing steps: Reference gene primer amplification gave estimated nucleated cell counts. This table comes from immunoSEQ multiplex PCR, and its TCRdb copy is limited to in-frame clones, with some not included. D and trimming come from the DNA, and the V and J calls and clone size come from that table. The profile shows about 320,000 clones, approximately 85% of them singletons. The clonotype was recovered from a human donor in a cohort sampled during active COVID-19. The gene calls are TRBV10-3 and TRBJ2-1; TRBD2 matches at 14 bases. The sample comprised peripheral blood. The CDR3 coding sequence is TGTGCCATCAGGGATGGACTAGCGGGGGGCGCGGACCCCTACAATGAGCAGTTCTTC. This gives the protein CAIRDGLAGGADPYNEQFF.